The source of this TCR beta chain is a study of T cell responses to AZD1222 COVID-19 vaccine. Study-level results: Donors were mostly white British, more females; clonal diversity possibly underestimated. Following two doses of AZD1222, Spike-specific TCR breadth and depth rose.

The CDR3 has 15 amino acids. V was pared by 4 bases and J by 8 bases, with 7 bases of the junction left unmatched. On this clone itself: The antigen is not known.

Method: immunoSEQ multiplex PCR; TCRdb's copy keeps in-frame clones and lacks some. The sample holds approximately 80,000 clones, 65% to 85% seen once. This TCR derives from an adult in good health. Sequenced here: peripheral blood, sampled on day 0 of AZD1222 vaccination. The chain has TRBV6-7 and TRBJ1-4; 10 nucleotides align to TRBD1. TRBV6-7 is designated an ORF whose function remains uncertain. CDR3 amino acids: CASSFPGQGKEKLFF. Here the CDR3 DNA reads TGTGCCAGCAGTTTTCCGGGACAGGGGAAAGAAAAACTGTTTTTT.